Listed below are T cell receptor beta chains from one sample, sequenced in a study of T cell repertoires in cytomegalovirus infection. TCRdb called the reads again in MiXCR, with one record for every CDR3 protein. The sample includes around 210,000 distinct CDR3 sequences, under 8.5% seen only once; the top ten take 5.5% to 6.5%. The sample consisted of PBMCs. These receptors were collected from a human donor in good health (CMV status not recorded). Some clones in this sample may be carry-over from other donors' samples. Both conserved end residues are part of each CDR3. The D gene is left open where the match is weak. A row's size may be missing; if present it is once, few, many or a size class.

cdr3_nt: TGCGCCAGCAGCTCCGGAGGGGCTAGCGGGGGGCCTTCCTACGAGCAGTACTTC
cdr3_aa: CASSSGGASGGPSYEQYF
d_call: TRBD2
v_call: TRBV5-1
clone_size: few
j_call: TRBJ2-7

cdr3_nt: TGTGCCAGCAGTACACAGAGAGCCGGTGAAGCTTTCTTT
cdr3_aa: CASSTQRAGEAFF
d_call: NA
v_call: TRBV6-2/TRBV6-3
clone_size: many
j_call: TRBJ1-1

cdr3_nt: TGTGCCAGCAGCTTAAGGAGGAGCAGTGAAAAACTGTTTTTT
cdr3_aa: CASSLRRSSEKLFF
d_call: NA
v_call: TRBV7-8
clone_size: many
j_call: TRBJ1-4

cdr3_nt: TGTGCCAGCAGCTTCAGGGGGGATTTCCAAGAGACCCAGTACTTC
cdr3_aa: CASSFRGDFQETQYF
d_call: NA
v_call: TRBV7-8
clone_size: many
j_call: TRBJ2-5

cdr3_nt: TGTGCCAGCAGTTTGGCCAGCGGGGTAGAGACCCAGTACTTC
cdr3_aa: CASSLASGVETQYF
d_call: TRBD2
v_call: TRBV12-3/TRBV12-4
clone_size: few
j_call: TRBJ2-5

cdr3_nt: TGTGCCAGCAGTGATAATCGTAACACTGAAGCTTTCTTT
cdr3_aa: CASSDNRNTEAFF
d_call: NA
v_call: TRBV2
clone_size: many
j_call: TRBJ1-1

cdr3_nt: TGTGCCAGCAGCGTAGAGGGACAGGGGCCAGAGACCCAGTACTTC
cdr3_aa: CASSVEGQGPETQYF
d_call: TRBD1
v_call: TRBV9
clone_size: many
j_call: TRBJ2-5

cdr3_nt: TGCGCCAGCAGCTCCGGACTAGCGGGGGGTGCCTACAATGAGCAGTTCTTC
cdr3_aa: CASSSGLAGGAYNEQFF
d_call: TRBD2
v_call: TRBV5-1
clone_size: many
j_call: TRBJ2-1

cdr3_nt: TGTGCCAGCAGTTACTCCACCCCAGGTACTGAAGCTTTCTTT
cdr3_aa: CASSYSTPGTEAFF
d_call: NA
v_call: TRBV6-5
clone_size: NA
j_call: TRBJ1-1

cdr3_nt: TGCGCCAGCAGTGACAGGGGGGACACTGAAGCTTTCTTT
cdr3_aa: CASSDRGDTEAFF
d_call: TRBD1
v_call: TRBV10-1
clone_size: many
j_call: TRBJ1-1

cdr3_nt: TGTGCCAGCAGATATGGAGCAAACACTGAAGCTTTCTTT
cdr3_aa: CASRYGANTEAFF
d_call: NA
v_call: TRBV7-2
clone_size: many
j_call: TRBJ1-1

cdr3_nt: TGTGCCAGCAGGGGGGGACAGGAAAACACCGGGGAGCTGTTTTTT
cdr3_aa: CASRGGQENTGELFF
d_call: TRBD1
v_call: TRBV6-6
clone_size: many
j_call: TRBJ2-2

cdr3_nt: TGTGCCAGCAGCTTAAATACAGAGAACACTGAAGCTTTCTTT
cdr3_aa: CASSLNTENTEAFF
d_call: NA
v_call: TRBV7-9
clone_size: many
j_call: TRBJ1-1

cdr3_nt: TGTGCCAGCAGTACCTCGGGGACCGGGGGCTATGGCTACACCTTC
cdr3_aa: CASSTSGTGGYGYTF
d_call: NA
v_call: TRBV28
clone_size: many
j_call: TRBJ1-2

cdr3_nt: TGTGCCAGCAGTGAGAAGATTAGCAATCAGCCCCAGCATTTT
cdr3_aa: CASSEKISNQPQHF
d_call: NA
v_call: TRBV2
clone_size: many
j_call: TRBJ1-5

cdr3_nt: TGCGCCAGCAGCCAAAATTGGTTCACAGATACGCAGTATTTT
cdr3_aa: CASSQNWFTDTQYF
d_call: NA
v_call: TRBV4-3
clone_size: many
j_call: TRBJ2-3

cdr3_nt: TGCAGTGCCCCACCCCCGGGGGCCAAAAACATTCAGTACTTC
cdr3_aa: CSAPPPGAKNIQYF
d_call: NA
v_call: TRBV20-1
clone_size: many
j_call: TRBJ2-4

cdr3_nt: TGTGCCAGCAGCTTATATCTAGACAGTAACACTGAAGCTTTCTTT
cdr3_aa: CASSLYLDSNTEAFF
d_call: NA
v_call: TRBV7-2
clone_size: many
j_call: TRBJ1-1

cdr3_nt: TGCAGTGCTAGGACGCGTCGGGCTACCGACAATGAGCAGTTCTTC
cdr3_aa: CSARTRRATDNEQFF
d_call: NA
v_call: TRBV20-1
clone_size: NA
j_call: TRBJ2-1

cdr3_nt: TGTGCCAGCAGCTTACGCATAAACGCGGGCTCCTATAATTCACCCCTCCACTTT
cdr3_aa: CASSLRINAGSYNSPLHF
d_call: NA
v_call: TRBV7-2
clone_size: many
j_call: TRBJ1-6

cdr3_nt: TGCAGCGTAAGGGACAGGGGGCCGGATGGCTACACCTTC
cdr3_aa: CSVRDRGPDGYTF
d_call: TRBD1
v_call: TRBV29-1
clone_size: many
j_call: TRBJ1-2

cdr3_nt: TGCAGCGTTGAAGGGGACAGGGGGTCCACTGAAGCTTTCTTT
cdr3_aa: CSVEGDRGSTEAFF
d_call: TRBD1
v_call: TRBV29-1
clone_size: many
j_call: TRBJ1-1

cdr3_nt: TGTGCCAGCGGTACATACAGGGGAAGGGACCGAGAGACCCAGTACTTC
cdr3_aa: CASGTYRGRDRETQYF
d_call: TRBD1
v_call: TRBV12-3/TRBV12-4
clone_size: NA
j_call: TRBJ2-5

cdr3_nt: TGTGCCAGCAGCCTTAGGCAGGGAGTGGGGAACGTTCAGTACTTC
cdr3_aa: CASSLRQGVGNVQYF
d_call: NA
v_call: TRBV5-6
clone_size: many
j_call: TRBJ2-4

cdr3_nt: TGTGCCAGCAGCTTTGGCGGTCCTAGCACAGATACGCAGTATTTT
cdr3_aa: CASSFGGPSTDTQYF
d_call: NA
v_call: TRBV7-2
clone_size: many
j_call: TRBJ2-3

cdr3_nt: TGTGCCAGCAGCTTACGATGGGGATTTTACGAGCAGTACTTC
cdr3_aa: CASSLRWGFYEQYF
d_call: NA
v_call: TRBV11-1
clone_size: NA
j_call: TRBJ2-7

cdr3_nt: TGTGCCAGCAGCGTGTCATTTGGCAATGAGCAGTTCTTC
cdr3_aa: CASSVSFGNEQFF
d_call: NA
v_call: TRBV14
clone_size: many
j_call: TRBJ2-1